The T cell receptor beta chain described here comes from a study of cytomegalovirus exposure and HLA in healthy donors. J gave up 3 bases and V 0 bases, and 11 bases lay outside the gene matches. CDR1 and CDR2 from the germline V gene are LGHNA and YSLEER. The CDR3 has 18 residues. PCR amplification relied on 60 Vbeta primers (plus 13 Jbeta primers). The protocol was immunoSEQ multiplex PCR, while the TCRdb copy is restricted to in-frame clones and leaves out a portion. Among 120,000 to 150,000 clones, roughly 9.4% were seen once, and the ten largest hold approximately 1.8%. The sequencing sample was made of PBMCs. The rearrangement links TRBV4-3 to TRBJ1-2, with 9 positions matching TRBD1. The TCR originated in a male donor in good health and CMV-seronegative. The CDR3: CASSQEGTGGASYYGYTF. The CDR3 nucleotides are TGCGCCAGCAGCCAAGAGGGCACAGGGGGCGCCTCGTACTATGGCTACACCTTC.